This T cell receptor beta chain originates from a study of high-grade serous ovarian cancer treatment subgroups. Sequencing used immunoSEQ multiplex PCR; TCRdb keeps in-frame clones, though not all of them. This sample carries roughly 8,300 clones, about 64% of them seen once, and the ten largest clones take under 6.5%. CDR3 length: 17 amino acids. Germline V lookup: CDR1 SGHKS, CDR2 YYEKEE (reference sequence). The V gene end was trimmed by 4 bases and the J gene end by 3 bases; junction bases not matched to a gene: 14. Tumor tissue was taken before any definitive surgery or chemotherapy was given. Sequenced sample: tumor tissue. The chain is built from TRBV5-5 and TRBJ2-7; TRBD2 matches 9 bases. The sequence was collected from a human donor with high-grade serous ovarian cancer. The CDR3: CASSHPASSGNNYEQYF. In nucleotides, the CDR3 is TGTGCCAGCAGCCACCCGGCATCTAGCGGGAACAACTACGAGCAGTACTTC.